Listed below are T cell receptor beta chains from one sample, sequenced in a study of cytomegalovirus exposure and HLA in healthy donors. Profiled with immunoSEQ multiplex PCR; TCRdb holds only in-frame clones, not every one. The table records approximately 160,000 clones, roughly four fifths of them present only once. The specimen was PBMCs. Receptors were obtained from a middle-aged man in good health and CMV-seropositive. CDR3s include the opening cysteine and the closing phenylalanine or tryptophan. The order of the fields is V gene, J gene, clone size, D gene, CDR3 protein, CDR3 DNA. D genes are given only for firm matches. Clone size is shown for a subset of rows, as once, few, many or a class of expanded clone.

v_call: TRBV10-3
j_call: TRBJ2-7
clone_size: once
d_call: TRBD2
cdr3_aa: CAIRAGTRSYEQYF
cdr3_nt: TGTGCCATCAGGGCCGGGACTAGATCGTACGAGCAGTACTTC

v_call: TRBV27
j_call: TRBJ2-2
clone_size: .
d_call: TRBD2
cdr3_aa: CASRAGGVTGELFF
cdr3_nt: TGTGCCAGCAGAGCGGGGGGGGTTACCGGGGAGCTGTTTTTT

v_call: TRBV9
j_call: TRBJ1-6
clone_size: few
d_call: .
cdr3_aa: CASSVVPDNSPLHF
cdr3_nt: TGTGCCAGCAGCGTAGTTCCAGATAATTCACCCCTCCACTTT

v_call: TRBV6-5
j_call: TRBJ2-1
clone_size: .
d_call: TRBD1
cdr3_aa: CASSNYRGPNEQFF
cdr3_nt: TGTGCCAGCAGCAACTACAGGGGGCCAAATGAGCAGTTCTTC

v_call: TRBV6-4
j_call: TRBJ2-1
clone_size: .
d_call: .
cdr3_aa: CASSDTAGSYNEQFF
cdr3_nt: TGTGCCAGCAGTGACACGGCAGGTTCCTACAATGAGCAGTTCTTC

v_call: TRBV9
j_call: TRBJ2-5
clone_size: .
d_call: .
cdr3_aa: CASSAPGRRDQETQYF
cdr3_nt: TGTGCCAGCAGCGCTCCTGGGAGGCGGGACCAAGAGACCCAGTACTTC

v_call: TRBV7-9
j_call: TRBJ2-7
clone_size: .
d_call: .
cdr3_aa: CSSSLILASYEQYF
cdr3_nt: TGTTCCAGCAGCTTAATTCTAGCCTCCTACGAGCAGTACTTC

v_call: TRBV9
j_call: TRBJ2-1
clone_size: .
d_call: .
cdr3_aa: CASSVGSAYNEQFF
cdr3_nt: TGTGCCAGCAGCGTCGGGAGTGCCTACAATGAGCAGTTCTTC

v_call: TRBV6-5
j_call: TRBJ2-7
clone_size: .
d_call: .
cdr3_aa: CASSYGGTWYF
cdr3_nt: TGTGCCAGCAGTTACGGAGGGACCTGGTACTTC

v_call: TRBV19
j_call: TRBJ1-6
clone_size: .
d_call: TRBD1
cdr3_aa: CASRTGGFSPLHF
cdr3_nt: TGTGCCAGTCGGACAGGGGGGTTTTCACCCCTCCACTTT

v_call: TRBV6-1
j_call: TRBJ2-7
clone_size: .
d_call: .
cdr3_aa: CASSEFRVSYEQYF
cdr3_nt: TGTGCCAGCAGTGAATTTCGGGTCTCCTACGAGCAGTACTTC

v_call: TRBV5-1
j_call: TRBJ2-6
clone_size: .
d_call: .
cdr3_aa: CASSLAWQFSGANVLTF
cdr3_nt: TGCGCCAGCAGCTTGGCCTGGCAGTTCTCTGGGGCCAACGTCCTGACTTTC

v_call: TRBV28
j_call: TRBJ1-1
clone_size: .
d_call: .
cdr3_aa: CASTRGSTEAFF
cdr3_nt: TGTGCCAGCACCCGGGGATCCACTGAAGCTTTCTTT

v_call: TRBV28
j_call: TRBJ1-5
clone_size: .
d_call: .
cdr3_aa: CASSLRAGAQPQHF
cdr3_nt: TGTGCCAGCAGTTTACGGGCAGGGGCACAGCCCCAGCATTTT

v_call: TRBV5-1
j_call: TRBJ2-3
clone_size: once
d_call: .
cdr3_aa: CASSLAGKGADTQYF
cdr3_nt: TGCGCCAGCAGCTTGGCCGGCAAGGGGGCAGATACGCAGTATTTT

v_call: TRBV30
j_call: TRBJ2-7
clone_size: .
d_call: TRBD1
cdr3_aa: CAWSVIGQGVAYEQYF
cdr3_nt: TGTGCCTGGAGTGTCATTGGACAGGGAGTCGCCTACGAGCAGTACTTC

v_call: TRBV23-1
j_call: TRBJ2-7
clone_size: .
d_call: .
cdr3_aa: CASSRETNYEQYF
cdr3_nt: TGCGCCAGCAGTCGCGAGACAAACTACGAGCAGTACTTC

v_call: TRBV18
j_call: TRBJ1-5
clone_size: .
d_call: TRBD1
cdr3_aa: CASSPTGHQPQHF
cdr3_nt: TGTGCCAGCTCACCGACAGGGCATCAGCCCCAGCATTTT

v_call: TRBV29-1
j_call: TRBJ1-1
clone_size: .
d_call: TRBD1
cdr3_aa: CSVGTGGLTEAFF
cdr3_nt: TGCAGCGTTGGGACAGGGGGCCTCACTGAAGCTTTCTTT

v_call: TRBV7-2
j_call: TRBJ2-5
clone_size: .
d_call: TRBD2
cdr3_aa: CASSSRVGLAGKETQYF
cdr3_nt: TGTGCCAGCAGCTCCAGGGTGGGACTAGCGGGGAAAGAGACCCAGTACTTC

v_call: TRBV7-2
j_call: TRBJ2-3
clone_size: .
d_call: .
cdr3_aa: CASSPPGQRTTDTQYF
cdr3_nt: TGTGCCAGCAGCCCCCCCGGCCAGCGGACCACAGATACGCAGTATTTT

v_call: TRBV29-1
j_call: TRBJ1-1
clone_size: .
d_call: .
cdr3_aa: CSAEQGRTEAFF
cdr3_nt: TGCAGCGCCGAACAGGGACGGACTGAAGCTTTCTTT

v_call: TRBV7-9
j_call: TRBJ2-2
clone_size: .
d_call: TRBD1
cdr3_aa: CASSRGTGSYNTGELFF
cdr3_nt: TGTGCCAGCAGCAGGGGGACAGGGAGCTATAACACCGGGGAGCTGTTTTTT

v_call: TRBV2
j_call: TRBJ1-6
clone_size: .
d_call: .
cdr3_aa: CASKLQGVYSPLHF
cdr3_nt: TGTGCCAGCAAGTTACAGGGAGTTTATTCACCCCTCCACTTT

v_call: TRBV13
j_call: TRBJ2-5
clone_size: .
d_call: .
cdr3_aa: CASSLENRVGETQYF
cdr3_nt: TGTGCCAGCAGTTTGGAGAACAGGGTGGGCGAGACCCAGTACTTC

v_call: TRBV5-1
j_call: TRBJ1-2
clone_size: .
d_call: .
cdr3_aa: CASSLEDSAYGYTF
cdr3_nt: TGCGCCAGCAGCTTGGAGGACAGCGCTTATGGCTACACCTTC

v_call: TRBV11-2
j_call: TRBJ2-7
clone_size: .
d_call: .
cdr3_aa: CASSLSGFQYF
cdr3_nt: TGTGCCAGCAGCTTATCGGGGTTCCAGTACTTC

v_call: TRBV7-9
j_call: TRBJ2-1
clone_size: .
d_call: TRBD1
cdr3_aa: CSSSSRTGGNNEQFF
cdr3_nt: TGTTCCAGCAGCTCAAGGACAGGGGGGAACAATGAGCAGTTCTTC

v_call: TRBV10-3
j_call: TRBJ1-1
clone_size: .
d_call: TRBD1
cdr3_aa: CAISSPGQGNTEAFF
cdr3_nt: TGTGCCATCAGTAGTCCGGGACAGGGGAACACTGAAGCTTTCTTT

v_call: TRBV9
j_call: TRBJ2-3
clone_size: .
d_call: TRBD2
cdr3_aa: CASSVEGSGGPRDTQYF
cdr3_nt: TGTGCCAGCAGCGTAGAGGGTAGCGGGGGGCCAAGGGATACGCAGTATTTT

v_call: TRBV12-5
j_call: TRBJ2-1
clone_size: .
d_call: TRBD2
cdr3_aa: CASGTGLDNEQFF
cdr3_nt: TGTGCTAGTGGCACGGGACTAGATAATGAGCAGTTCTTC

v_call: TRBV29-1
j_call: TRBJ2-5
clone_size: .
d_call: TRBD1
cdr3_aa: CSEGQGETQYF
cdr3_nt: TGCAGCGAAGGACAGGGAGAGACCCAGTACTTC

v_call: TRBV5-4
j_call: TRBJ1-1
clone_size: few
d_call: TRBD1
cdr3_aa: CASSLVGTGGTEAFF
cdr3_nt: TGTGCCAGCAGCTTGGTAGGGACAGGGGGCACTGAAGCTTTCTTT

v_call: TRBV4-2
j_call: TRBJ2-7
clone_size: once
d_call: .
cdr3_aa: CASSQARHEQYF
cdr3_nt: TGTGCCAGCAGCCAAGCCAGGCACGAGCAGTACTTC

v_call: TRBV23-1
j_call: TRBJ1-6
clone_size: .
d_call: .
cdr3_aa: CASNLTGSPLHF
cdr3_nt: TGCGCCAGCAACCTGACGGGTTCACCCCTCCACTTT

v_call: TRBV9
j_call: TRBJ1-2
clone_size: .
d_call: TRBD1
cdr3_aa: CASSVGQGDAYGYTF
cdr3_nt: TGTGCCAGCAGCGTAGGCCAGGGGGACGCCTATGGCTACACCTTC

v_call: TRBV4-2
j_call: TRBJ2-1
clone_size: .
d_call: TRBD2
cdr3_aa: CASSKTSGDHNEQFF
cdr3_nt: TGTGCCAGCAGCAAGACTAGCGGGGACCACAATGAGCAGTTCTTC

v_call: TRBV5-6
j_call: TRBJ2-1
clone_size: .
d_call: TRBD2
cdr3_aa: CASSLGAGAYNEQFF
cdr3_nt: TGTGCCAGCAGCTTGGGAGCGGGAGCCTACAATGAGCAGTTCTTC

v_call: TRBV2
j_call: TRBJ2-1
clone_size: .
d_call: TRBD2
cdr3_aa: CASSEAGAGGRNEQFF
cdr3_nt: TGTGCCAGCAGTGAAGCTGGAGCGGGGGGGAGGAATGAGCAGTTCTTC

v_call: TRBV18
j_call: TRBJ1-4
clone_size: .
d_call: TRBD1
cdr3_aa: CASSPGQGNEKLFF
cdr3_nt: TGTGCCAGCTCACCGGGACAGGGTAATGAAAAACTGTTTTTT

v_call: TRBV28
j_call: TRBJ1-6
clone_size: .
d_call: .
cdr3_aa: CASRNNRSPLHF
cdr3_nt: TGTGCCAGCAGAAATAATAGATCACCCCTCCACTTT

v_call: TRBV4-1
j_call: TRBJ1-5
clone_size: .
d_call: TRBD1
cdr3_aa: CASSPTGLGQPQHF
cdr3_nt: TGCGCCAGCAGCCCGACAGGGTTGGGGCAGCCCCAGCATTTT

v_call: TRBV7-2
j_call: TRBJ2-1
clone_size: .
d_call: TRBD2
cdr3_aa: CASSLKAGGPNEQFF
cdr3_nt: TGTGCCAGCAGCTTAAAAGCGGGGGGGCCAAATGAGCAGTTCTTC

v_call: TRBV7-9
j_call: TRBJ2-7
clone_size: .
d_call: .
cdr3_aa: CASSFGANEQYF
cdr3_nt: TGTGCCAGCAGCTTTGGGGCCAACGAGCAGTACTTC

v_call: TRBV7-2
j_call: TRBJ2-2
clone_size: .
d_call: .
cdr3_aa: CASSSRLNTGELFF
cdr3_nt: TGTGCCAGCAGCTCCCGACTAAACACCGGGGAGCTGTTTTTT

v_call: TRBV5-1
j_call: TRBJ2-1
clone_size: .
d_call: .
cdr3_aa: CASSLGGGGNNEQFF
cdr3_nt: TGCGCCAGCAGCTTGGGAGGGGGGGGGAACAATGAGCAGTTCTTC

v_call: TRBV6-6
j_call: TRBJ1-5
clone_size: once
d_call: .
cdr3_aa: CASSSPTGRDNQPQHF
cdr3_nt: TGTGCCAGCAGTTCCCCTACAGGGAGGGACAATCAGCCCCAGCATTTT

v_call: TRBV7-3
j_call: TRBJ2-7
clone_size: .
d_call: .
cdr3_aa: CASSPKKPDSSYEQYF
cdr3_nt: TGTGCCAGCAGCCCTAAAAAGCCCGACAGCTCCTACGAGCAGTACTTC

v_call: TRBV4-1
j_call: TRBJ2-2
clone_size: .
d_call: .
cdr3_aa: CASSQAGELFF
cdr3_nt: TGCGCCAGCAGCCAGGCAGGGGAGCTGTTTTTT

v_call: TRBV28
j_call: TRBJ1-2
clone_size: .
d_call: .
cdr3_aa: CASSYPGGSYGYTF
cdr3_nt: TGTGCCAGCAGTTATCCAGGAGGATCCTATGGCTACACCTTC

v_call: TRBV11-2
j_call: TRBJ1-1
clone_size: .
d_call: .
cdr3_aa: CASSASQGPASTEAFF
cdr3_nt: TGTGCCAGCAGCGCATCGCAGGGTCCCGCGAGCACTGAAGCTTTCTTT

v_call: TRBV29-1
j_call: TRBJ2-5
clone_size: .
d_call: TRBD2
cdr3_aa: CSVRTSGGAAQETQYF
cdr3_nt: TGCAGCGTCCGGACTAGCGGGGGGGCGGCACAAGAGACCCAGTACTTC

v_call: TRBV7-2
j_call: TRBJ2-7
clone_size: few
d_call: .
cdr3_aa: CASSFGSPAPYEQYF
cdr3_nt: TGTGCCAGCAGCTTCGGGTCCCCGGCCCCCTACGAGCAGTACTTC

v_call: TRBV7-9
j_call: TRBJ2-5
clone_size: .
d_call: .
cdr3_aa: CASSPSAGKTQYF
cdr3_nt: TGTGCCAGCAGCCCAAGCGCGGGGAAGACCCAGTACTTC

v_call: TRBV29-1
j_call: TRBJ1-1
clone_size: .
d_call: .
cdr3_aa: CSVVFRRTEAFF
cdr3_nt: TGCAGCGTTGTTTTCCGGAGAACTGAAGCTTTCTTT